Listed here is a single T cell receptor (beta chain). The repertoire was sequenced with immunoSEQ multiplex PCR; TCRdb's copy has only in-frame clones and lacks some. The sample holds about half a million clones, roughly 89% seen once. The CDR3 extends over 15 amino acids. With 3 bases removed from V and 0 bases from J, the gap between germline ends came to 11 bases. Germline V gives CDR1 SGHRS, CDR2 YFSETQ. This entry belongs to a study of blood T cell repertoires in COVID-19. Study details: COVID-19 samples, acute and convalescent, were from the United States, Italy and Spain. T cells, B-cell-depleted T cells, or PBMCs provided the cDNA or gDNA that served as material.

J is TRBJ2-3 and V is TRBV5-1, with D uncertain. The origin of this receptor is a young man with COVID-19, enrolled during active disease. Sequencing was done on a sample of peripheral blood. The CDR3 here is CASSSFTESTDTQYF. The CDR3 DNA is TGCGCCAGCAGCTCTTTTACAGAGAGCACAGATACGCAGTATTTT.